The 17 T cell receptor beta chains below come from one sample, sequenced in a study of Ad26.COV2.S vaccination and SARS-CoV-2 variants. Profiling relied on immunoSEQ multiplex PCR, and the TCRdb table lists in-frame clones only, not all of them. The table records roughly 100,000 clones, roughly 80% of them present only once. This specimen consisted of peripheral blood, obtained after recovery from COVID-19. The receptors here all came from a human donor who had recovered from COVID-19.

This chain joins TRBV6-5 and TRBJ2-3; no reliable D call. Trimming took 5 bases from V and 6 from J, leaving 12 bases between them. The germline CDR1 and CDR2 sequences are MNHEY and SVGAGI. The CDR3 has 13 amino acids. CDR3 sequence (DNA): TGTGCCAGCAGTCCCCCCCTAATGGATACGCAGTATTTT. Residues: CASSPPLMDTQYF.

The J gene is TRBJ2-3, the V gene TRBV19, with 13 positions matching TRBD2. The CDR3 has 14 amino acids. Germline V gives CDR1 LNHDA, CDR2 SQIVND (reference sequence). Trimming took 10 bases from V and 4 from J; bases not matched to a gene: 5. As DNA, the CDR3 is TGTGCCATCTCCGGGACTAGCGGGGCAGATACGCAGTATTTT. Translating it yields CAISGTSGADTQYF.

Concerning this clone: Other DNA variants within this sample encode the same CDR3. The chain's CDR3 is CASSQEGGGGELFF. The CDR3, as DNA: TGTGCCAGCAGCCAAGAAGGCGGGGGCGGGGAGCTGTTTTTT. V usage is TRBV3-1 (or the pseudogene TRBV3-2) and J usage is TRBJ2-2; 7 bases are shared with TRBD2. Germline assignment: CDR1 LGHDT and CDR2 YNNKEL (reference sequence). The CDR3 spans 14 residues. V shed 0 bases and J 7 bases; nucleotides not matched to a gene: 2.

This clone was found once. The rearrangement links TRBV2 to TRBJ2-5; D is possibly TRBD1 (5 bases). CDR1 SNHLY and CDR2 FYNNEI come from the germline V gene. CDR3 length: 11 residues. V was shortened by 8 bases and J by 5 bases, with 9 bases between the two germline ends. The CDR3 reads CASASGETQYF. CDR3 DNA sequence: TGTGCCAGCGCCTCAGGGGAGACCCAGTACTTC.

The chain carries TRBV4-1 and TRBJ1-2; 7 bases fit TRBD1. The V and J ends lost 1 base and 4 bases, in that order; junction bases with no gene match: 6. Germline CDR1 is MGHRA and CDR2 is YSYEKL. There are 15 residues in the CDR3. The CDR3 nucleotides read TGCGCCAGCAGCCAAGGACCGGGACAGTTCTATGGCTACACCTTC. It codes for CASSQGPGQFYGYTF.

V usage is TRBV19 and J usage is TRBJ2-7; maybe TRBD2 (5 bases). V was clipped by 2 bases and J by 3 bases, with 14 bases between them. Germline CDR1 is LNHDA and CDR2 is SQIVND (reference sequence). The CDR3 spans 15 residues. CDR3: CASSIRLQDFYEQYF. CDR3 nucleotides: TGTGCCAGTAGTATACGTCTCCAGGACTTCTACGAGCAGTACTTC.

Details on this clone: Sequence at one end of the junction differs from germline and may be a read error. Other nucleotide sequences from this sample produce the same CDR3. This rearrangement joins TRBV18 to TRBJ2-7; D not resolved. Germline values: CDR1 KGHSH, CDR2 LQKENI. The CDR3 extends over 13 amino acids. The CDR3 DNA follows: TGTGCTAGCTCACCTCCGGGCACCTACGAGCAGTACTTC. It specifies CASSPPGTYEQYF.

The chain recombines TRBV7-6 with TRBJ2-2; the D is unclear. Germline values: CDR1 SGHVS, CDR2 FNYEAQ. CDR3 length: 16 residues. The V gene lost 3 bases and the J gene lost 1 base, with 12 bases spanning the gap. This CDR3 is CASSLTSPENTGELFF. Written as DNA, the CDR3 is TGTGCCAGCAGCTTGACTTCCCCGGAGAACACCGGGGAGCTGTTTTTT.

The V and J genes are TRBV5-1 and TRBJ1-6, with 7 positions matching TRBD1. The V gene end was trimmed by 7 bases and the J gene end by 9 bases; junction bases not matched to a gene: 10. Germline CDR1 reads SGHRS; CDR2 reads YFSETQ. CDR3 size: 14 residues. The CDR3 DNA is TGCGCCAGCGGCCTCGGGACAGCCCCTTCACCCCTCCACTTT. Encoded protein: CASGLGTAPSPLHF.

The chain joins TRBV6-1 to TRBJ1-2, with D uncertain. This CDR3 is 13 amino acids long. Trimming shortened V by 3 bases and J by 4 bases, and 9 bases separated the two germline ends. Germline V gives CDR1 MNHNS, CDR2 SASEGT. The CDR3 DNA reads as TGTGCCAGCAGTGATGGCAGCGCCTATGGCTACACCTTC. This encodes CASSDGSAYGYTF.

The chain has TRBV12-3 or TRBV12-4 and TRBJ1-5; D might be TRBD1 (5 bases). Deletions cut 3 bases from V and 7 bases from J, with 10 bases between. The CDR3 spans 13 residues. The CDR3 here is CASSLGQGQPQHF. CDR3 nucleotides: TGTGCCAGCAGTTTGGGGCAGGGCCAGCCCCAGCATTTT.

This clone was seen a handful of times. CDR3 DNA sequence: TGTGCCAGCAGCGCCCCGAATTCACCCCTCCACTTT. This encodes CASSAPNSPLHF. This chain connects TRBV7-6 to TRBJ1-6; D is undetermined. This CDR3 comprises 12 residues. Germline-derived CDR1 and CDR2 are SGHVS and FNYEAQ. Trimming pared 5 bases from V and 7 bases from J, leaving 6 bases between. Combining the CDR3 with reference TRBV7-6 and TRBJ1-6 gives the whole variable domain GAGVSQSPRYKVTKRGQDVALRCDPISGHVSLYWYRQALGQGPEFLTYFNYEAQQDKSGLPNDRFSAERPEGSISTLTIQRTEQRDSAMYRCASSAPNSPLHFGNGTRLTVT.

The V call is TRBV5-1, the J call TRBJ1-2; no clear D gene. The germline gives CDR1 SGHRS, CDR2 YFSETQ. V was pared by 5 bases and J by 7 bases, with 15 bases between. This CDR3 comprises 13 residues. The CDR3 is CASRDSEEGGYTF. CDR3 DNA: TGCGCCAGCAGAGATTCAGAGGAAGGTGGCTACACCTTC.

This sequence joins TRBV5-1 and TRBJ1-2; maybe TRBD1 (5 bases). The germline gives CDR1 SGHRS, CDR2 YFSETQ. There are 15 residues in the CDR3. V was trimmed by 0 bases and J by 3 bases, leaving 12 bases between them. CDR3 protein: CASSLDGASDYGYTF. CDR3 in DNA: TGCGCCAGCAGCTTGGATGGGGCGTCAGACTATGGCTACACCTTC. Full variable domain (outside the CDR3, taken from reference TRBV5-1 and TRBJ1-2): KAGVTQTPRYLIKTRGQQVTLSCSPISGHRSVSWYQQTPGQGLQFLFEYFSETQRNKGNFPGRFSGRQFSNSRSEMNVSTLELGDSALYLCASSLDGASDYGYTFGSGTRLTVV.

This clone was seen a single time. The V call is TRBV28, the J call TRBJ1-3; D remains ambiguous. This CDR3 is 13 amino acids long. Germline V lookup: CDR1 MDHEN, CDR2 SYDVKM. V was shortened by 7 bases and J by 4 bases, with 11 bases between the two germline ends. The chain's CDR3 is CASKAHSGNTIYF. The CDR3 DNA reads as TGTGCCAGCAAAGCTCACTCGGGAAACACCATATATTTT.

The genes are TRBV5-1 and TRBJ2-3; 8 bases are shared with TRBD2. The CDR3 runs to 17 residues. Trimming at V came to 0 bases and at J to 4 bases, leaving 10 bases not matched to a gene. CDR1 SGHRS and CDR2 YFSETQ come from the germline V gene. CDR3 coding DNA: TGCGCCAGCAGCTTGGATTTCGGGAGGGAGGTCGCAGATACGCAGTATTTT. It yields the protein CASSLDFGREVADTQYF.

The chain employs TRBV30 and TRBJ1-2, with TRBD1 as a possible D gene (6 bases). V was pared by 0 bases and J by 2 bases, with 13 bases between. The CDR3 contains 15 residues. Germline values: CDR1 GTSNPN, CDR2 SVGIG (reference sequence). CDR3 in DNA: TGTGCCTGGAGTGTACAAGATAGGGGGAACTATGGCTACACCTTC. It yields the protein CAWSVQDRGNYGYTF. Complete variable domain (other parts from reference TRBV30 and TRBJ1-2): SQTIHQWPATLVQPVGSPLSLECTVEGTSNPNLYWYRQAAGRGLQLLFYSVGIGQISSEVPQNLSASRPQDRQFILSSKKLLLSDSGFYLCAWSVQDRGNYGYTFGSGTRLTVV.